These T cell receptor beta chains were read from a single sample in a study of beta chain features in type 1 diabetes. Only in-frame clones appear in the TCRdb table, and some are missing; sequencing was by immunoSEQ multiplex PCR. The table lists around 310,000 clones, 13% of them singletons. The material sequenced was naive CD4+ T cells from blood. The receptor set was obtained from a woman under 30 with type 1 diabetes. CDR3s include the opening cysteine and the closing phenylalanine or tryptophan. Each record gives: J gene, clone size, D gene, CDR3 length, V gene, CDR3 DNA, CDR3 protein. D genes are given only for firm matches. Clone size is given for some rows only: seen once, a few or many times, or a class if the clone is expanded.

J: TRBJ1-2
size: few
D: .
length: 12
V: TRBV28
DNA: TGTGCCAGCAGAACTAACTCCCGGAGCCGCCACTTC
CDR3: CASRTNSRSRHF

J: TRBJ2-7
size: .
D: .
length: 12
V: TRBV29-1
DNA: TGCAGCGCCAAGAGGCAGGGGATCGAGCAGTACTTC
CDR3: CSAKRQGIEQYF

J: TRBJ2-5
size: .
D: TRBD1
length: 15
V: TRBV30
DNA: TGTGCCTGGAGTGTACAGGGGACCGTTTGGGAGACCCAGTACTTC
CDR3: CAWSVQGTVWETQYF

J: TRBJ2-3
size: few
D: TRBD2
length: 15
V: TRBV9
DNA: TGTGCCAGCAGCGTCTCGAGCGGGAGCGCAGATACGCAGTATTTT
CDR3: CASSVSSGSADTQYF

J: TRBJ2-3
size: .
D: .
length: 13
V: TRBV29-1
DNA: TGCAGCGTTGTTCAGGGGAGCACAGATACGCAGTATTTT
CDR3: CSVVQGSTDTQYF

J: TRBJ2-2
size: .
D: .
length: 14
V: TRBV9
DNA: TGTGCCAGCAGCGTAGAAGGGGCGGCCGGGGAGCTGTTTTTT
CDR3: CASSVEGAAGELFF

J: TRBJ2-3
size: few
D: .
length: 15
V: TRBV9
DNA: TGTGCCAGCAGCGTAGGGGGCCTCATCACAGATACGCAGTATTTT
CDR3: CASSVGGLITDTQYF

J: TRBJ1-2
size: few
D: .
length: 13
V: TRBV30
DNA: TGTGCCTGGAGCCTAAAGGGGGTTTATGGCTACACCTTC
CDR3: CAWSLKGVYGYTF

J: TRBJ1-2
size: .
D: .
length: 11
V: TRBV7-9
DNA: TGTGCCAGCGGGGAGGACTATGGCTACACCTTC
CDR3: CASGEDYGYTF

J: TRBJ1-2
size: few
D: .
length: 13
V: TRBV30
DNA: TGTGCCTGGAGTGTATCGGGGATCGATGGCTACACCTTC
CDR3: CAWSVSGIDGYTF

J: TRBJ2-7
size: few
D: TRBD1
length: 14
V: TRBV27
DNA: TGTGCCAGCAGTTTATCCGGGACAGCCTACGAGCAGTACTTC
CDR3: CASSLSGTAYEQYF

J: TRBJ2-3
size: .
D: TRBD2
length: 16
V: TRBV7-2
DNA: TGTGCCAGCAGCGTAGCGGGAGGGCCACGCACAGATACGCAGTATTTT
CDR3: CASSVAGGPRTDTQYF

J: TRBJ2-1
size: .
D: .
length: 13
V: TRBV2
DNA: TGTGCCAGCAGTGAGGTAGTAGCGGATGAGCAGTTCTTC
CDR3: CASSEVVADEQFF

J: TRBJ1-1
size: .
D: TRBD1
length: 16
V: TRBV28
DNA: TGTGCCAGCAGTTCCCAGGCGGGACAGACAGCCCGTGAAGCTTTCTTT
CDR3: CASSSQAGQTAREAFF

J: TRBJ2-1
size: .
D: TRBD2
length: 15
V: TRBV28
DNA: TGTGCCAGCCTAACAGGCGGGGGGGTCTACAATGAGCAGTTCTTC
CDR3: CASLTGGGVYNEQFF

J: TRBJ1-2
size: few
D: TRBD1
length: 16
V: TRBV29-1
DNA: TGCAGCGTTGAACCCTCTGGACAGGGGAGGTGGAATGGCTACACCTTC
CDR3: CSVEPSGQGRWNGYTF

J: TRBJ1-2
size: .
D: .
length: 14
V: TRBV14
DNA: TGTGCCAGCAGCCCACGCCCCGGGGGCTATGGCTACACCTTC
CDR3: CASSPRPGGYGYTF

J: TRBJ2-7
size: .
D: TRBD2
length: 15
V: TRBV30
DNA: TGTGCCTGGCGCGGGAGGAGACTGAGCTCCTACGAGCAGTACTTC
CDR3: CAWRGRRLSSYEQYF

J: TRBJ2-3
size: .
D: .
length: 14
V: TRBV9
DNA: TGTGCCAGCAGCGTAGGGCAGGGTACAGATACGCAGTATTTT
CDR3: CASSVGQGTDTQYF

J: TRBJ1-3
size: .
D: .
length: 14
V: TRBV9
DNA: TGTGCCAGCAGCCCCCGGGGGGTCGGAAACACCATATATTTT
CDR3: CASSPRGVGNTIYF

J: TRBJ1-4
size: few
D: .
length: 14
V: TRBV11-2
DNA: TGTGCCAGCAGCCCCTCACGGGGATGGGGAAAACTGTTTTTT
CDR3: CASSPSRGWGKLFF

J: TRBJ2-2
size: .
D: .
length: 18
V: TRBV14
DNA: TGTGCCAGCAGCCAGTATAATACGGGACTCATGAACACCGGGGAGCTGTTTTTT
CDR3: CASSQYNTGLMNTGELFF

J: TRBJ2-5
size: .
D: .
length: 20
V: TRBV21-1
DNA: TGTGCCAGCAGCAAAGCAATTGAGGGACCGGGACTAGCGCCTCAAGAGACCCAGTACTTC
CDR3: CASSKAIEGPGLAPQETQYF

J: TRBJ2-3
size: .
D: TRBD2
length: 16
V: TRBV28
DNA: TGTGCCAGCAGTTTTTTGGCGGGAGGGGGCCAAGATACGCAGTATTTT
CDR3: CASSFLAGGGQDTQYF

J: TRBJ1-5
size: .
D: .
length: 14
V: TRBV2
DNA: TGTGCCAGCAGTGTACAGGGCGAGGTGCAGCCCCAGCATTTT
CDR3: CASSVQGEVQPQHF

J: TRBJ1-1
size: .
D: TRBD1
length: 15
V: TRBV7-9
DNA: TGTGCCAGCAGCTTCAGGACAGGGGTGGCCACTGAAGCTTTCTTT
CDR3: CASSFRTGVATEAFF

J: TRBJ1-1
size: few
D: TRBD1
length: 14
V: TRBV28
DNA: TGTGCCAGCAGCCACAGGGGGGTGAACACTGAAGCTTTCTTT
CDR3: CASSHRGVNTEAFF

J: TRBJ2-5
size: .
D: TRBD2
length: 16
V: TRBV7-9
DNA: TGTGCCAGCAGCCCACTGAGCGGGAGCGTAGGTGAGACCCAGTACTTC
CDR3: CASSPLSGSVGETQYF

J: TRBJ1-5
size: .
D: TRBD1
length: 14
V: TRBV19
DNA: TGTGCCAGTAGTTTGACAGGGGGCGTGGAGCCCCAGCATTTT
CDR3: CASSLTGGVEPQHF

J: TRBJ1-1
size: .
D: .
length: 12
V: TRBV7-2
DNA: TGTGCCAGCAGCTTACAGAACACTGAAGCTTTCTTT
CDR3: CASSLQNTEAFF

J: TRBJ2-7
size: once
D: TRBD2
length: 15
V: TRBV30
DNA: TGTGCCTGGAGTCCACCCCCTAGCGGGAGTGTCGAGCAGTACTTC
CDR3: CAWSPPPSGSVEQYF

J: TRBJ1-2
size: .
D: TRBD1
length: 15
V: TRBV6-5
DNA: TGTGCCAGCAGTTACTCGGCAGGGGGAAACTATGGCTACACCTTC
CDR3: CASSYSAGGNYGYTF

J: TRBJ2-1
size: .
D: TRBD2
length: 13
V: TRBV5-8
DNA: TGTGCCAGCAGCTTGGCTTTGGGAGGGGAGCAGTTCTTC
CDR3: CASSLALGGEQFF

J: TRBJ2-3
size: few
D: TRBD2
length: 17
V: TRBV11-2
DNA: TGTGCCAGCAGCCCCCGATGGGCTAGCTGGGGGGGGGATACGCAGTATTTT
CDR3: CASSPRWASWGGDTQYF

J: TRBJ2-1
size: .
D: TRBD2
length: 17
V: TRBV27
DNA: TGTGCCAGCAGTTTCGGTGCCCGGACTAGCAGAAACAATGAGCAGTTCTTC
CDR3: CASSFGARTSRNNEQFF

J: TRBJ2-6
size: few
D: .
length: 15
V: TRBV5-6
DNA: TGTGCCAGCAGCTTGCGTCCCTCTGGGGCCAACGTCCTGACTTTC
CDR3: CASSLRPSGANVLTF

J: TRBJ2-3
size: .
D: TRBD2
length: 16
V: TRBV7-8
DNA: TGTGCCAGCAGCCAAAGGTCTAGCGGGGGAGGGAATACGCAGTATTTT
CDR3: CASSQRSSGGGNTQYF

J: TRBJ2-3
size: few
D: TRBD2
length: 15
V: TRBV7-2
DNA: TGTGCCAGCAGCTACACTAGCGGTAGCACAGATACGCAGTATTTT
CDR3: CASSYTSGSTDTQYF

J: TRBJ2-1
size: few
D: .
length: 14
V: TRBV5-6
DNA: TGTGCCAGCAGCTTGGAGCGCGGGGCGGGTGAGCAGTTCTTC
CDR3: CASSLERGAGEQFF

J: TRBJ2-3
size: few
D: .
length: 13
V: TRBV30
DNA: TGTGCCTGGAGTGTGCTTATCGGAGATACGCAGTATTTT
CDR3: CAWSVLIGDTQYF

J: TRBJ1-1
size: few
D: TRBD1
length: 16
V: TRBV5-1
DNA: TGCGCCAGCAGCGACGCCGGGACAGGGTCGGGCACTGAAGCTTTCTTT
CDR3: CASSDAGTGSGTEAFF

J: TRBJ2-5
size: few
D: TRBD1
length: 15
V: TRBV15
DNA: TGTGCCACCAGCAGAGGGCAGGGGGCCCAAGAGACCCAGTACTTC
CDR3: CATSRGQGAQETQYF

J: TRBJ2-1
size: .
D: TRBD1
length: 16
V: TRBV10-2
DNA: TGCGCCAGCAGTGAGTCGCTATGGACAGGTTACAATGAGCAGTTCTTC
CDR3: CASSESLWTGYNEQFF